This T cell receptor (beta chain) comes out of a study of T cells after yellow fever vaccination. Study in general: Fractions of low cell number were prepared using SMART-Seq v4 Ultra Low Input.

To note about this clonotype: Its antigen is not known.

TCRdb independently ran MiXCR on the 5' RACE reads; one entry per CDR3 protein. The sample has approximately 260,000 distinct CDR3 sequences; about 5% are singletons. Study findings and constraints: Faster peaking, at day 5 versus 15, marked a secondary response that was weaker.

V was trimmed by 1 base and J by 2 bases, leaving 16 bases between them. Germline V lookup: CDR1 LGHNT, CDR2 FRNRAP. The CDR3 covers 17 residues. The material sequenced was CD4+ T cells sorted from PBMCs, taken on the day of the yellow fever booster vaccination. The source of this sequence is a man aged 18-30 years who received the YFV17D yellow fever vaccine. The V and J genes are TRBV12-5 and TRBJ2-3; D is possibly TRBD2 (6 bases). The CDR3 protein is CASGLGRSGVNTDTQYF. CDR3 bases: TGTGCTAGTGGTTTGGGGCGGTCGGGGGTTAACACAGATACGCAGTATTTT.